This entry features one T cell receptor (beta chain) sequence. CDR1 and CDR2 from the germline V gene are SEHNR and FQNEAQ (reference sequence). This CDR3 comprises 16 residues. V lost 1 base to trimming and J lost 0 bases, with 12 bases between them. Authors of the study amplified TCR beta CDR3 regions from RNA transcripts. HTBI primers were the set used in a first-round RT-PCR of the TCR CDR3. TCRdb analysed the multiplex PCR reads with MiXCR anew, one entry per CDR3 protein. The table records roughly 800,000 distinct CDR3 sequences, around 39% of them present only once. The data stem from a study of T cells in Graves' hyperthyroidism and ophthalmopathy. Study-wide context: The blood sample was taken at first diagnosis, before treatment began.

Over 18 months, lack of ophthalmopathy progression marked Graves' hyperthyroidism as stable. This sequence was found in a man between 18 and 35 years old with Graves' hyperthyroidism. The chain carries TRBV7-9 and TRBJ2-5; D ambiguous. Sequences were obtained from blood. Written as DNA, the CDR3 is TGTGCCAGCAGCTTAGGCTCACTCATGTACCAAGAGACCCAGTACTTC. Its protein product is CASSLGSLMYQETQYF. Together with reference TRBV7-9 and TRBJ2-5, the CDR3 gives the full variable domain: DTGVSQNPRHKITKRGQNVTFRCDPISEHNRLYWYRQTLGQGPEFLTYFQNEAQLEKSRLLSDRFSAERPKGSFSTLEIQRTEQGDSAMYLCASSLGSLMYQETQYFGPGTRLLVL.